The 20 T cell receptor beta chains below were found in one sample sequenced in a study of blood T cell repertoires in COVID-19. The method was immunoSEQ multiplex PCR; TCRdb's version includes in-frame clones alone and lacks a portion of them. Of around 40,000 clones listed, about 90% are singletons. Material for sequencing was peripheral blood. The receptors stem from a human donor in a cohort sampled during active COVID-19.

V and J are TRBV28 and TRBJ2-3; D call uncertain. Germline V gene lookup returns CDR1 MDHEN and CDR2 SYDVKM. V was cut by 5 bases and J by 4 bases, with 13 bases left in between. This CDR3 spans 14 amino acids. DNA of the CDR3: TGTGCCAGCAGTCCCCGCGGCGCCGCAGATACGCAGTATTTT. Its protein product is CASSPRGAADTQYF.

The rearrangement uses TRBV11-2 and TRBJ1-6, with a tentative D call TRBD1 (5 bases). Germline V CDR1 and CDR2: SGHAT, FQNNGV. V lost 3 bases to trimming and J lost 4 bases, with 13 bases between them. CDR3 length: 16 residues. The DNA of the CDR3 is TGTGCCAGCAGCTTTCGGGGGGAGAATTATAATTCACCCCTCCACTTT. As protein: CASSFRGENYNSPLHF.

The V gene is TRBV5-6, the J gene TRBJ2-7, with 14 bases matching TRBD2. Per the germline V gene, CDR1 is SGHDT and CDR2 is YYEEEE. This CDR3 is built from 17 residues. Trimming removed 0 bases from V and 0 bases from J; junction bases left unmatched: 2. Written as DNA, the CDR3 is TGTGCCAGCAGCTTGGGTGGACTAGCGGGAGGCTCCTACGAGCAGTACTTC. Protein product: CASSLGGLAGGSYEQYF.

The CDR3 sequence is CASKIQGQLNTEAFF. The DNA for the CDR3 is TGTGCCAGCAAAATCCAGGGACAGTTGAACACTGAAGCTTTCTTT. The V call is TRBV5-4, the J call TRBJ1-1; 7 bases line up with TRBD1. V trimming: 6 bases; J trimming: 0 bases; junction bases outside the gene matches: 8. The germline V gene encodes CDR1 SGHNT and CDR2 YYREEE (reference sequence). CDR3 length: 15 amino acids.

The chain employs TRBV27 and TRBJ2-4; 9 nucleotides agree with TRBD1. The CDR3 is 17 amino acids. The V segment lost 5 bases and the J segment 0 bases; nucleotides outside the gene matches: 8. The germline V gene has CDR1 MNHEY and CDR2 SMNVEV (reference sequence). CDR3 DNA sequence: TGTGCCAGCAGTCCCGGGACAGGGACAATAGCCAAAAACATTCAGTACTTC. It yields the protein CASSPGTGTIAKNIQYF.

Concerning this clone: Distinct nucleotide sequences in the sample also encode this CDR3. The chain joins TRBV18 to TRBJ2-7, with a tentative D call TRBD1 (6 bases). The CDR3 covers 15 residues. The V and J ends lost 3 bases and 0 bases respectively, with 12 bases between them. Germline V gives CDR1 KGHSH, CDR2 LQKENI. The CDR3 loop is CASSPLQDSSYEQYF. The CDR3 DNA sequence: TGTGCCAGCTCACCCCTCCAGGACAGCTCCTACGAGCAGTACTTC.

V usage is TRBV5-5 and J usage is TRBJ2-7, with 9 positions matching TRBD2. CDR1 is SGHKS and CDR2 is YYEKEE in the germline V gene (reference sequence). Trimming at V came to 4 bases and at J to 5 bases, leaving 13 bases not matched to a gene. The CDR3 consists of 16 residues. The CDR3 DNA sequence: TGTGCCAGCAGCGCCAATCCTACTCGGACTAGCGACGAGCAGTACTTC. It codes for CASSANPTRTSDEQYF.

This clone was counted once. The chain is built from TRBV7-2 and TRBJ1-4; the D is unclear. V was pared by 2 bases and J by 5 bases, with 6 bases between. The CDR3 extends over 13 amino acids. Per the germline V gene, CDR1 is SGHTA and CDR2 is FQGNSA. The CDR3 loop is CASSLMRNEKLFF. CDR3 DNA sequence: TGTGCCAGCAGCTTAATGAGGAATGAAAAACTGTTTTTT. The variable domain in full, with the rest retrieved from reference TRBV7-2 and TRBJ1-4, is GAGVSQSPSNKVTEKGKDVELRCDPISGHTALYWYRQSLGQGLEFLIYFQGNSAPDKSGLPSDRFSAERTGGSVSTLTIQRTQQEDSAVYLCASSLMRNEKLFFGSGTQLSVL.

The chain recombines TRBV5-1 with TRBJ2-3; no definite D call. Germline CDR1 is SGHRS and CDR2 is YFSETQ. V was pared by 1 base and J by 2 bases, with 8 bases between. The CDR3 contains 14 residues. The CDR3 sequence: CASSLIEATDTQYF. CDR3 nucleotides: TGCGCCAGCAGCTTGATAGAGGCCACAGATACGCAGTATTTT.

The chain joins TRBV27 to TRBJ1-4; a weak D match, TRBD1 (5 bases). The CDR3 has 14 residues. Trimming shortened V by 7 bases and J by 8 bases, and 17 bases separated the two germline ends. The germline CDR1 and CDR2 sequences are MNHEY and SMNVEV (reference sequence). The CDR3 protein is CASKLEGLNEKLFF. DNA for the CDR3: TGTGCCAGCAAACTGGAGGGGCTTAACGAAAAACTGTTTTTT.

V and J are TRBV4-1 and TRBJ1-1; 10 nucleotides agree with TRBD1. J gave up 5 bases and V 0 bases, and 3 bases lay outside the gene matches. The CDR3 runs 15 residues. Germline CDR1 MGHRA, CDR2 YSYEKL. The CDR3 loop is CASSQEGQGRTEAFF. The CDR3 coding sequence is TGCGCCAGCAGCCAAGAGGGACAGGGGCGGACTGAAGCTTTCTTT.

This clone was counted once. The CDR3 DNA follows: TGTGCCAGCAGCGGGACTAACTCCTACGAGCAGTACTTC. This encodes CASSGTNSYEQYF. The rearrangement links TRBV7-9 to TRBJ2-7, with 7 bases aligning to TRBD2. V dropped 5 bases and J dropped 0; count of bases not matched to a gene: 1. CDR1 SEHNR and CDR2 FQNEAQ come from the germline V gene (reference sequence). The CDR3 is made up of 13 amino acids.

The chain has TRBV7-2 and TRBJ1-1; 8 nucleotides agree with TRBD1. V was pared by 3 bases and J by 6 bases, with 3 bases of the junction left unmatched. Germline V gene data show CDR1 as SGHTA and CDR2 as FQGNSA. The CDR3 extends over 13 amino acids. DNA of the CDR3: TGTGCCAGCAGCTTCCAGGGGGCCCCTGAAGCTTTCTTT. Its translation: CASSFQGAPEAFF.

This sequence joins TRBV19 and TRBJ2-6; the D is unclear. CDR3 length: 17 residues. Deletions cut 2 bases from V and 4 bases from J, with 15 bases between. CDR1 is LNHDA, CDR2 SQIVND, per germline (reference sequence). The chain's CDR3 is CASSINLGSSGANVLTF. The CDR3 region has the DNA TGTGCCAGTAGTATAAATTTGGGCTCCTCCGGGGCCAACGTCCTGACTTTC.

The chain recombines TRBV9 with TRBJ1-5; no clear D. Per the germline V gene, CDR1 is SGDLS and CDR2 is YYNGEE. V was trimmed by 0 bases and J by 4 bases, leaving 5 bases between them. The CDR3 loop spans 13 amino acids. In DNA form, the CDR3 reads TGTGCCAGCAGCGTAGATCCGAATCAGCCCCAGCATTTT. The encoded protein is CASSVDPNQPQHF.

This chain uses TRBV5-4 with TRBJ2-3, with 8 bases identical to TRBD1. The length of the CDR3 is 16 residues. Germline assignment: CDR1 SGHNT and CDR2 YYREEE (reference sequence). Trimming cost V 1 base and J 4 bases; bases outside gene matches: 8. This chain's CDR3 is CASSLRTGRGADTQYF. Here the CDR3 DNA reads TGTGCCAGCAGCTTGAGGACAGGGAGAGGGGCAGATACGCAGTATTTT.

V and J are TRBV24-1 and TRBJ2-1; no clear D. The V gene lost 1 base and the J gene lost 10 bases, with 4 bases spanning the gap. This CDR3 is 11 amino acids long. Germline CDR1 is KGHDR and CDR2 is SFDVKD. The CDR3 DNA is TGTGCCACCAGTGATTTACAAGAGCAGTTCTTC. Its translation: CATSDLQEQFF.

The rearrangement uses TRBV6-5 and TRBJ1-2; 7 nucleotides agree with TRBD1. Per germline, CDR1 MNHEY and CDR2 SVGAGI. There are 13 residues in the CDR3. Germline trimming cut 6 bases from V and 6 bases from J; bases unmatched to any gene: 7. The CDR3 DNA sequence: TGTGCCAGCAGGACAGGGACCTTTAATGGCTACACCTTC. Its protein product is CASRTGTFNGYTF.

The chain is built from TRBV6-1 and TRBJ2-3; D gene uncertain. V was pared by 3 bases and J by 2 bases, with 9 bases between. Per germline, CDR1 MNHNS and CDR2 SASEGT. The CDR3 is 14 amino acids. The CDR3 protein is CASSENLPTDTQYF. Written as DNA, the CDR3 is TGTGCCAGCAGTGAGAATCTACCCACAGATACGCAGTATTTT.

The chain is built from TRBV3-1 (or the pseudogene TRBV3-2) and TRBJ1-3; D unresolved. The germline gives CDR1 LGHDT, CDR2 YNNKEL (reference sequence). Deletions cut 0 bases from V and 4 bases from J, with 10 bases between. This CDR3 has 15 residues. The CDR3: CASSQDNGRGNTIYF. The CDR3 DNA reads TGTGCCAGCAGCCAAGATAATGGCAGAGGAAACACCATATATTTT.